The text below deals with one TCR beta chain. Its antigen is not identified. This record comes from a study of cytomegalovirus exposure and HLA in healthy donors. Findings and caveats of the study: Subsequent analysis revealed that first-cohort TCR clusters tended to co-occur in the 130 or so validation repertoires. A few CMV-associated chains were confirmed in vitro to be specific for CMV antigens.

The protocol was immunoSEQ multiplex PCR, while the TCRdb copy is restricted to in-frame clones and leaves out a portion. Of approximately 98,000 clones listed, roughly 84% are singletons. CDR1 is MNHEY, CDR2 SMNVEV, per germline (reference sequence). The CDR3 runs 15 residues. Unmatched junction bases numbered 7, after V lost 6 bases and J lost 2 bases. Among the roughly 120 subjects of the validation cohort, separate from the roughly 700-subject first cohort, were the donors. The clonotype comes from a woman aged 18 to 35 in good health and CMV-seronegative. The chain carries TRBV27 and TRBJ2-1; 7 nucleotides line up with TRBD2. What was sequenced was PBMCs. CDR3 nucleotide sequence: TGTGCCAGCAGCTTTGGGGGGGAACCCTACAATGAGCAGTTCTTC. Encoded protein: CASSFGGEPYNEQFF.